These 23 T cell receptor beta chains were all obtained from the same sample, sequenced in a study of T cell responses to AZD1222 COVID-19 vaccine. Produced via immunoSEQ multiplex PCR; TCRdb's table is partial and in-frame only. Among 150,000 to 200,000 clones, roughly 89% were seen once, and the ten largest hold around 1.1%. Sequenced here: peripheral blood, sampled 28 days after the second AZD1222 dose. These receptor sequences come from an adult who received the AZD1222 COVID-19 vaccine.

The CDR3: CASSLPRVLTGELFF. DNA of the CDR3: TGTGCCAGCAGCTTGCCCAGGGTGCTGACCGGGGAGCTGTTTTTT. The chain links TRBV7-8 to TRBJ2-2; possible D gene TRBD1, 5 bases. The CDR3 covers 15 residues. The germline gives CDR1 SGHVS, CDR2 FQNEAQ. Trimming shortened V by 3 bases and J by 5 bases, and 13 bases separated the two germline ends.

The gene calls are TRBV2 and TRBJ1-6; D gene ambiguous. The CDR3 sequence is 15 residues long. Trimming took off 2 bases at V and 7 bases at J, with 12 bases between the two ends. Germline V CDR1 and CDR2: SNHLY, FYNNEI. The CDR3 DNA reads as TGTGCCAGCAGTGAATACGCCAGAGGGAATTCACCCCTCCACTTT. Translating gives CASSEYARGNSPLHF. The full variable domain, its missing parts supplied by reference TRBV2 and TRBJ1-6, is EPEVTQTPSHQVTQMGQEVILRCVPISNHLYFYWYRQILGQKVEFLVSFYNNEISEKSEIFDDQFSVERPDGSNFTLKIRSTKLEDSAMYFCASSEYARGNSPLHFGNGTRLTVT.

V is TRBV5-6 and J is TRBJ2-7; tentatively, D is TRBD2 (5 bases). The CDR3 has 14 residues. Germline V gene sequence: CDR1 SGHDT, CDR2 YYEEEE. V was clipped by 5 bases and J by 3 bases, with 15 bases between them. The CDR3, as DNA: TGTGCCAGCAGTCCCGGACGGGGTAACTACGAGCAGTACTTC. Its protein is CASSPGRGNYEQYF.

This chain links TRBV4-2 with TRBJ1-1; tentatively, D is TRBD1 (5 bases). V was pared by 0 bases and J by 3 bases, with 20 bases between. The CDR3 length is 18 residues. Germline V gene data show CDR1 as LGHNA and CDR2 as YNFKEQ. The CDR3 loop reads CASSQEWSLGVLHTEAFF. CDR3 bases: TGTGCCAGCAGCCAAGAGTGGAGTTTGGGGGTCCTCCACACTGAAGCTTTCTTT.

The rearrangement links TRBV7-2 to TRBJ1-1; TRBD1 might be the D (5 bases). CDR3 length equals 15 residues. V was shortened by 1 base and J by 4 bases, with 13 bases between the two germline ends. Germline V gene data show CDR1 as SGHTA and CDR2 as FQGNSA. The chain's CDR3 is CASSLVQGRGTEAFF. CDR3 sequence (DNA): TGTGCCAGCAGCTTAGTCCAGGGTAGGGGCACTGAAGCTTTCTTT.

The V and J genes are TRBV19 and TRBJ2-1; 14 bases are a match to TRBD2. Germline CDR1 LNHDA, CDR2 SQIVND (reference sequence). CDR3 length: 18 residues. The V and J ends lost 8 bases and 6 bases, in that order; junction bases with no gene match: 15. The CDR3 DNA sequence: TGTGCCAGTGGGAAGACCGGGACTAGCGGGGGTATGGGCAATGAGCAGTTCTTC. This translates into CASGKTGTSGGMGNEQFF.

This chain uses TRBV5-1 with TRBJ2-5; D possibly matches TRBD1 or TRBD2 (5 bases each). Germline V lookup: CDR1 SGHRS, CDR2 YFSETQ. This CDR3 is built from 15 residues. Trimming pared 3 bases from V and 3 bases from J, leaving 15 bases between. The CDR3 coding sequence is TGCGCCAGCAGCTCGGGGACCCTCGCGAAAGAGACCCAGTACTTC. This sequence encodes CASSSGTLAKETQYF.

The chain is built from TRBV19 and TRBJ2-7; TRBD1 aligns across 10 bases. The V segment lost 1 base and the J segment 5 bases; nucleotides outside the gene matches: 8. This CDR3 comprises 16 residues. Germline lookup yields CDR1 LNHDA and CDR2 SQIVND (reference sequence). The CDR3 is CASSIGLGQGLDEQYF. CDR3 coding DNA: TGTGCCAGTAGTATAGGGCTGGGACAGGGGTTGGACGAGCAGTACTTC. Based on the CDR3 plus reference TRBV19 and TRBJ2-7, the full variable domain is DGGITQSPKYLFRKEGQNVTLSCEQNLNHDAMYWYRQDPGQGLRLIYYSQIVNDFQKGDIAEGYSVSREKKESFPLTVTSAQKNPTAFYLCASSIGLGQGLDEQYFGPGTRLTVT.

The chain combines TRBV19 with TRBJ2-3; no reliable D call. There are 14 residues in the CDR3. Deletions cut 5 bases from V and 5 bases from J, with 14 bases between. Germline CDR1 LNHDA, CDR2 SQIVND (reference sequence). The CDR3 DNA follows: TGTGCCAGTAGTGCCAAGCCTCGAGTAGATACGCAGTATTTT. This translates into CASSAKPRVDTQYF.

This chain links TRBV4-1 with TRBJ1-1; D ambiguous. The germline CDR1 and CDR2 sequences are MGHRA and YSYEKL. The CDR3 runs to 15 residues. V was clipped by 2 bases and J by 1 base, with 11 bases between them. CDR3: CASSQSPLRNTEAFF. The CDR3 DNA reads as TGCGCCAGCAGCCAAAGTCCTCTGAGGAACACTGAAGCTTTCTTT.

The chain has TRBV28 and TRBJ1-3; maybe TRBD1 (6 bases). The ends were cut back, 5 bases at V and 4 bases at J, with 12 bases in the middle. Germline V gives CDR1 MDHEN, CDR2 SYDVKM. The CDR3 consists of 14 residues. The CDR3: CASSPWTAGNTIYF. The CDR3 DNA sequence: TGTGCCAGCAGTCCCTGGACAGCAGGAAACACCATATATTTT.

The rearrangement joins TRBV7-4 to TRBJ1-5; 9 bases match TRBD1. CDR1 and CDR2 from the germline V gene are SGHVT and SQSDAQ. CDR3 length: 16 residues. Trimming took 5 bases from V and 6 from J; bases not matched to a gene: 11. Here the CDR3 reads CASSTGTGKGGQPQHF. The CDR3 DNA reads TGTGCCAGCAGCACCGGGACAGGGAAAGGCGGTCAGCCCCAGCATTTT. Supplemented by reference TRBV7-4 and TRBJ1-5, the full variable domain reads GAGVSQSPRYKVAKRGRDVALRCDSISGHVTLYWYRQTLGQGSEVLTYSQSDAQRDKSGRPSGRFSAERPERSVSTLKIQRTEQGDSAVYLCASSTGTGKGGQPQHFGDGTRLSIL.

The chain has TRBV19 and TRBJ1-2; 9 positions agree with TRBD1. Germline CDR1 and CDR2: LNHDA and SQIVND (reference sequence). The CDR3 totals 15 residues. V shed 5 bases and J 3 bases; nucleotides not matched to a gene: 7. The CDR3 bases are TGTGCCAGTAGTCCCGGGACAGGGTTGTACTATGGCTACACCTTC. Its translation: CASSPGTGLYYGYTF.

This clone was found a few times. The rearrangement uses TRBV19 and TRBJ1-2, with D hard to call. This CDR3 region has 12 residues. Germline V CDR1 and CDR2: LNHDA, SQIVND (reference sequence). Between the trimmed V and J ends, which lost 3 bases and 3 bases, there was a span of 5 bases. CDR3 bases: TGTGCCAGTAGTATTCAGCACTATGGCTACACCTTC. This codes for CASSIQHYGYTF.

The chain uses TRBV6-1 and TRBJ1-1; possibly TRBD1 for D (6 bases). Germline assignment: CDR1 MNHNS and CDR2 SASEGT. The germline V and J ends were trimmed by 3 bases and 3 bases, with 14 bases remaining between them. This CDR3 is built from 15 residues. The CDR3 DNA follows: TGTGCCAGCAGTGATGGGGGCTTGTGGGACACTGAAGCTTTCTTT. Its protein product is CASSDGGLWDTEAFF.

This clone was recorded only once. The CDR3 bases are TGTGCCAGCAGGGCGGACAGGGAAGGAGGCTACACCTTC. As protein: CASRADREGGYTF. V and J are TRBV5-4 and TRBJ1-2, with 8 bases fitting TRBD1. CDR1 is SGHNT and CDR2 is YYREEE in the germline V gene (reference sequence). There are 13 residues in the CDR3. V lost 5 bases, J lost 8 bases, and 8 bases stayed unmatched.

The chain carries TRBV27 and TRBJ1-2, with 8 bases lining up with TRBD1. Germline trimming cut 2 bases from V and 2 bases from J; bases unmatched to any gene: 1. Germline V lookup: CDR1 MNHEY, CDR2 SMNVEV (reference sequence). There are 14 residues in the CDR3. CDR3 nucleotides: TGTGCCAGCAGTTTAACAGGGGGGAACTATGGCTACACCTTC. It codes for CASSLTGGNYGYTF.

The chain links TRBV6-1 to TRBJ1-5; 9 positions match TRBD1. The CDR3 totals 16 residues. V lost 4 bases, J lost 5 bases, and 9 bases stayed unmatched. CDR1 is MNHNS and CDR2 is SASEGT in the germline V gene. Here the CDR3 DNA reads TGTGCCAGCAGTGGCTCCGGGACAGGGTGGGATCAGCCCCAGCATTTT. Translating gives CASSGSGTGWDQPQHF.

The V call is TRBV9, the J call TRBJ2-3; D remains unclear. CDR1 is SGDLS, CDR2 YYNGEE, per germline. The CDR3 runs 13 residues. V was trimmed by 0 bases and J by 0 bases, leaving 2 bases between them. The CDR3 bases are TGTGCCAGCAGCGTAGGTAGCACAGATACGCAGTATTTT. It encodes CASSVGSTDTQYF.

CDR3 sequence reads: CASSTGLLRDQPQHF. In DNA form, the CDR3 reads TGTGCCAGCTCAACGGGACTCCTGCGGGATCAGCCCCAGCATTTT. The rearrangement links TRBV18 to TRBJ1-5, with D tentatively TRBD1 (5 bases). Germline CDR1 is KGHSH and CDR2 is LQKENI. V was trimmed by 5 bases and J by 5 bases, leaving 16 bases between them. The CDR3 runs to 15 residues.

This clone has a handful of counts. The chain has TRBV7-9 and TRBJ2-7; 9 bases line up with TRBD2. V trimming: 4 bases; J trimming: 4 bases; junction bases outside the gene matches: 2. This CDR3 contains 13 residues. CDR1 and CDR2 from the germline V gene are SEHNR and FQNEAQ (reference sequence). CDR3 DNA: TGTGCCAGCAGCTCGAGCGGGGGGTACGAGCAGTACTTC. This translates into CASSSSGGYEQYF.

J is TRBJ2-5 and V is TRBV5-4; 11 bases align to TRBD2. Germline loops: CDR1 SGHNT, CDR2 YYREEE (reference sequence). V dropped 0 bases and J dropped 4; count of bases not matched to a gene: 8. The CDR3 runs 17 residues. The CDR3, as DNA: TGTGCCAGCAGCTTGGTGGCTAGCGGGGGGTTGATAGAGACCCAGTACTTC. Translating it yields CASSLVASGGLIETQYF.

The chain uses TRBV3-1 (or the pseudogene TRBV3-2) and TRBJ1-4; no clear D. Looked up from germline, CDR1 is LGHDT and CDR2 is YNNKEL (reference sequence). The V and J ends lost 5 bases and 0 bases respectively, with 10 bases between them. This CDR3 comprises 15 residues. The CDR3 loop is CASSEGPATNEKLFF. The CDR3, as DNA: TGTGCCAGCAGCGAAGGACCAGCAACTAATGAAAAACTGTTTTTT.